This T cell receptor beta chain was identified during a study of blood T cell repertoires in COVID-19. About the research overall: The United States, Italy and Spain were the sources of the acute and convalescent COVID-19 samples. Sources were T cells, B-cell-depleted T cells, or PBMCs; the material itself was cDNA or gDNA.

Original handling: Estimates of nucleated cell counts were drawn from the amplification of reference gene primers. The protocol was immunoSEQ multiplex PCR, while the TCRdb copy is restricted to in-frame clones and leaves out a portion. D and trimming were read from the DNA, whereas the V and J calls and clone size are those reported in that table. The table shows 250,000 or so clones, with 86% occurring only once. The CDR3 runs to 15 residues. Germline V CDR1 and CDR2: SGHRS, YFSETQ. Trimming pared 2 bases from V and 0 bases from J, leaving 10 bases between. The sample holds one count of this clone. Other DNA sequences of this sample code for an identical CDR3.

The gene calls are TRBV5-1 and TRBJ2-3; TRBD1 is a possible D gene (6 bases). This TCR came from an elderly man with acute or convalescent COVID-19. Input material: peripheral blood. The CDR3 protein is CASSLEDSSTDTQYF. The CDR3 nucleotides read TGCGCCAGCAGCTTAGAGGACAGCAGCACAGATACGCAGTATTTT.